This TCR beta chain is from a study of T cells after posttransplantation cyclophosphamide. This clone was counted ten times or more. Treatment was busulfan-fludarabine conditioning, a marrow graft, and cyclophosphamide on days +3 and +4. Generated by immunoSEQ multiplex PCR, the TCRdb table keeps only in-frame clones and is missing some. The sample shows 10,000 to 13,000 clones, no singletons; the ten largest hold over 11%. The material was PBMCs, obtained after allogeneic stem cell transplant with posttransplant cyclophosphamide. This sequence was found in a female patient in her 40s who received an allogeneic stem cell transplant from a related donor, was CMV-positive, and had no GVHD. Some T cells may be supplied by the graft donor.

The DNA of the CDR3 is TGCAGCGTTGCGAGGACTGCGAACACTGAAGCTTTCTTT. Its protein product is CSVARTANTEAFF. This chain uses TRBV29-1 with TRBJ1-1; D is ambiguous. Trimming cost V 4 bases and J 1 base, with 10 bases left between them. The CDR3 is 13 amino acids. CDR1 SQVTM and CDR2 ANQGSEA come from the germline V gene.